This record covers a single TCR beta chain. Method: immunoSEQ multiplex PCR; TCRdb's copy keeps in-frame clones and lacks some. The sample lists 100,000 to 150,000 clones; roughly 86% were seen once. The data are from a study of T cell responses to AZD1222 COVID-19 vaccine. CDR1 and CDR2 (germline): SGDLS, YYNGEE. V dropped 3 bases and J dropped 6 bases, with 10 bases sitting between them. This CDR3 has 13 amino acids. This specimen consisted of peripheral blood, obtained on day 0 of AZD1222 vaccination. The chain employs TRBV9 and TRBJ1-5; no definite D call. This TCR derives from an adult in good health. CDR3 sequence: CASSGEGGQPQHF. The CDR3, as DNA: TGTGCCAGCAGCGGGGAAGGCGGTCAGCCCCAGCATTTT. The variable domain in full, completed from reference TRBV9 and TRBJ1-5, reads DSGVTQTPKHLITATGQRVTLRCSPRSGDLSVYWYQQSLDQGLQFLIQYYNGEERAKGNILERFSAQQFPDLHSELNLSSLELGDSALYFCASSGEGGQPQHFGDGTRLSIL.